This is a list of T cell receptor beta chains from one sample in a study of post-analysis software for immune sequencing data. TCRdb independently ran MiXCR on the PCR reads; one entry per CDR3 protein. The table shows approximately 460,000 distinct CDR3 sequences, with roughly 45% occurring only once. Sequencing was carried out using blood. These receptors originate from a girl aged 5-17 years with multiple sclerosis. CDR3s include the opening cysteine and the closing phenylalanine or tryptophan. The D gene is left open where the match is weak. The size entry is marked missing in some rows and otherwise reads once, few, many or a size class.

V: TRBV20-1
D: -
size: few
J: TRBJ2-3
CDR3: CSASRLHGTDTQYF
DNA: TGCAGTGCTAGTAGGTTGCATGGCACAGATACGCAGTATTTT

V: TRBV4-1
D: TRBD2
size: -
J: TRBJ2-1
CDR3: CASSLTTSGRFEQFF
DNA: TGCGCCAGCAGCCTAACTACTAGCGGGAGATTTGAGCAGTTCTTC

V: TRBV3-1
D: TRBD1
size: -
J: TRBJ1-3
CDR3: CASSLSGTEITGNTIYF
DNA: TGTGCCAGCAGCCTTTCCGGGACAGAAATTACTGGAAACACCATATATTTT

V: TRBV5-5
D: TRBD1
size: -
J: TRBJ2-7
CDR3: CASSVGQVISYEQYF
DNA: TGTGCCAGCAGCGTGGGACAGGTCATCTCCTACGAGCAGTACTTC

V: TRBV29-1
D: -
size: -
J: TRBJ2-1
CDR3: CSVERQRDNEQFF
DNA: TGCAGCGTTGAAAGACAGCGGGACAATGAGCAGTTCTTC

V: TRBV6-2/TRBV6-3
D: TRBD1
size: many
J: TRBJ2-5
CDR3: CASSRDRETETQYF
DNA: TGTGCCAGCAGCCGTGACAGGGAGACGGAGACCCAGTACTTC

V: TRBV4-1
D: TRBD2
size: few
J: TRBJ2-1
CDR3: CASSLAGGRAHNEQFF
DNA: TGCGCCAGCAGCCTTGCGGGCGGGAGGGCGCACAATGAGCAGTTCTTC

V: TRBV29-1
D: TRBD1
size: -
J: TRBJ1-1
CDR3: CSVWTGRNTEAFF
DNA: TGCAGCGTCTGGACAGGCCGGAACACTGAAGCTTTCTTT

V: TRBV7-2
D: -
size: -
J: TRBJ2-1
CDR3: CASSLKSTLDEQFF
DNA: TGTGCCAGCAGCTTAAAGAGTACATTGGACGAGCAGTTCTTC

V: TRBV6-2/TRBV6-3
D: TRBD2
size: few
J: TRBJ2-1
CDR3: CASSYWRSGTSGNHEQFF
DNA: TGTGCCAGCAGTTACTGGAGATCGGGGACTAGCGGGAACCATGAGCAGTTCTTC

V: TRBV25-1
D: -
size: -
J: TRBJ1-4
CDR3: CASSEYAGIQEKLFF
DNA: TGTGCCAGCAGTGAATATGCAGGGATTCAGGAAAAACTGTTTTTT

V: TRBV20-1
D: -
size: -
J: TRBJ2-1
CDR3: CSARGPGGEQFF
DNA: TGCAGTGCTAGGGGGCCCGGAGGGGAGCAGTTCTTC

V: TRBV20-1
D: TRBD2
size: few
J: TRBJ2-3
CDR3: CSARKSGRVWDTQYF
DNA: TGCAGTGCTAGGAAAAGCGGGAGGGTATGGGATACGCAGTATTTT

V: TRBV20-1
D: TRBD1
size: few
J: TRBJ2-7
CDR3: CSAPDRGPYEQYF
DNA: TGCAGTGCCCCCGACAGGGGTCCGTACGAGCAGTACTTC

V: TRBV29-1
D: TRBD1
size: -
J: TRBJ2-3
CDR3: CTFRGRVTDTQYF
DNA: TGCACCTTCAGGGGGCGGGTCACAGATACGCAGTATTTT

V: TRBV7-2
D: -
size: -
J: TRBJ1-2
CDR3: CASSHNSATNYGYTF
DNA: TGTGCCAGCAGCCATAATTCAGCTACTAACTATGGCTACACCTTC

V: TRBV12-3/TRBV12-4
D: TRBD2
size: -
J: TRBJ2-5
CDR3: CASSNLAEYNEQYF
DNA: TGTGCCAGCAGTAACCTAGCGGAGTACAATGAGCAGTACTTC

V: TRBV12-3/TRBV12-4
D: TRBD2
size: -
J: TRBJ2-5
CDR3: CASNRWASGDIGETQYF
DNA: TGTGCCAGCAACCGTTGGGCTAGCGGGGACATCGGAGAGACCCAGTACTTC

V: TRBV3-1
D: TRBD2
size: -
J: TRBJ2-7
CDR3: CASSQRGSGLRSEQYF
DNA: TGTGCCAGCAGCCAACGAGGTAGCGGGCTTCGATCCGAGCAGTACTTC

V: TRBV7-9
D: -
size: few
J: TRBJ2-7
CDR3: CASSLRTWRSEQYF
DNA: TGTGCCAGCAGCTTAAGGACCTGGCGGTCCGAGCAGTACTTC

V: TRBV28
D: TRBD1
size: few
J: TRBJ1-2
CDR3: CASSFSPGQGAEGYTF
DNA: TGTGCCAGCAGTTTTTCTCCCGGACAGGGGGCGGAAGGCTACACCTTC

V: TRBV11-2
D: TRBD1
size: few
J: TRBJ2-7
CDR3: CASRRKDRAFEQYF
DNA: TGTGCCAGCAGGCGGAAGGACAGGGCCTTCGAGCAGTACTTC

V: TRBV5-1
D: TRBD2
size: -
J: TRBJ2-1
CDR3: CASSWGGMRDEQFF
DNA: TGCGCCAGCAGCTGGGGGGGGATGAGAGATGAGCAGTTCTTC